These 19 T cell receptor beta chains were sequenced from one sample in a study of blood T cell repertoires in COVID-19. Clones were sequenced by immunoSEQ multiplex PCR, and TCRdb holds only the in-frame ones, with some missing. The sample contains approximately 72,000 clones, around 78% of which appear only once. Sequences were obtained from peripheral blood. These receptor sequences come from a woman of 80 years or more with acute or convalescent COVID-19.

J is TRBJ1-1 and V is TRBV5-1; TRBD1 agrees at 9 bases. V was pared by 0 bases and J by 4 bases, with 4 bases of the junction left unmatched. Germline-derived CDR1 and CDR2 are SGHRS and YFSETQ. The CDR3 is 15 amino acids. This CDR3 is CASSLEDRGTTEAFF. CDR3 bases: TGCGCCAGCAGCTTGGAGGACAGGGGTACCACTGAAGCTTTCTTT.

The chain carries TRBV6-5 and TRBJ2-1, with 10 positions matching TRBD2. Germline CDR1 reads MNHEY; CDR2 reads SVGAGI. The CDR3 is 14 residues long. V lost 10 bases and J lost 3; bases outside the gene matches: 6. CDR3 in amino acids: CATSSGGRYNEQFF. The CDR3 nucleotides are TGTGCCACATCTAGCGGGGGCCGCTACAATGAGCAGTTCTTC.

This clone was found once. The chain combines TRBV10-2 with TRBJ1-1; possibly TRBD1 for D (5 bases). Trimming shortened V by 5 bases and J by 5 bases, and 12 bases separated the two germline ends. The germline V gene has CDR1 WSHSY and CDR2 SAAADI. The CDR3 loop spans 13 amino acids. CDR3 region: CASSRPGITEAFF. The CDR3 nucleotides are TGCGCCAGCAGTCGTCCAGGGATTACTGAAGCTTTCTTT.

The chain recombines TRBV19 with TRBJ2-2; TRBD2 matches at 12 bases. This CDR3 comprises 17 residues. CDR1 is LNHDA and CDR2 is SQIVND in the germline V gene (reference sequence). Trimming removed 5 bases from V and 6 bases from J; junction bases left unmatched: 10. This CDR3 reads CASSPSSGRAGPGELFF. CDR3 DNA sequence: TGTGCCAGTAGTCCCTCTAGCGGGAGGGCCGGCCCCGGGGAGCTGTTTTTT.

V is TRBV15 and J is TRBJ2-7; TRBD2 agrees at 16 bases. With 6 bases clipped from V and 7 bases from J, the junction kept 9 bases outside the gene matches. The CDR3 runs 16 residues. Per the germline V gene, CDR1 is LNHNV and CDR2 is YYDKDF (reference sequence). CDR3 loop: CATRTGTSGRAGEQYF. CDR3 DNA: TGTGCCACCAGAACCGGGACTAGCGGGAGGGCGGGGGAGCAGTACTTC.

This rearrangement joins TRBV3-1 (or the pseudogene TRBV3-2) to TRBJ1-3, with no clear D. The germline V gene has CDR1 LGHDT and CDR2 YNNKEL (reference sequence). CDR3 length: 14 amino acids. V lost 1 base and J 2 bases, leaving 6 bases between the germline ends. CDR3 loop: CASSQGAAGNTIYF. CDR3 bases: TGTGCCAGCAGCCAAGGTGCGGCTGGAAACACCATATATTTT.

This sequence joins TRBV7-2 and TRBJ2-6, with 7 positions matching TRBD2. With 2 bases clipped from V and 4 bases from J, the junction kept 5 bases outside the gene matches. Germline assignment: CDR1 SGHTA and CDR2 FQGNSA. The CDR3 has 16 amino acids. The CDR3 here is CASSLFGGLGANVLTF. CDR3 in DNA: TGTGCCAGCAGCTTATTCGGGGGGTTAGGGGCCAACGTCCTGACTTTC.

The chain couples TRBV30 to TRBJ2-3, with D uncertain. From germline, CDR1 is GTSNPN and CDR2 SVGIG (reference sequence). V gave up 0 bases and J gave up 3 bases, with 7 bases separating them. The CDR3 spans 13 residues. CDR3 residues: CAWSVEATDTQYF. The CDR3, as DNA: TGTGCCTGGAGTGTAGAGGCTACAGATACGCAGTATTTT. Together with reference TRBV30 and TRBJ2-3, the CDR3 gives the full variable domain: SQTIHQWPATLVQPVGSPLSLECTVEGTSNPNLYWYRQAAGRGLQLLFYSVGIGQISSEVPQNLSASRPQDRQFILSSKKLLLSDSGFYLCAWSVEATDTQYFGPGTRLTVL.

The J gene is TRBJ2-1, the V gene TRBV9, with TRBD2 as a possible D gene (6 bases). This CDR3 is 16 amino acids long. The V gene's germline CDR1 is SGDLS and CDR2 YYNGEE. The V end was cut by 0 bases, the J end by 6 bases, with 16 bases between. CDR3 sequence (DNA): TGTGCCAGCAGCGTAGCCCCCACCACCGGGAGCAATGAGCAGTTCTTC. Residues: CASSVAPTTGSNEQFF. Full variable domain (missing parts from reference TRBV9 and TRBJ2-1): DSGVTQTPKHLITATGQRVTLRCSPRSGDLSVYWYQQSLDQGLQFLIQYYNGEERAKGNILERFSAQQFPDLHSELNLSSLELGDSALYFCASSVAPTTGSNEQFFGPGTRLTVL.

The CDR3 DNA reads TGTGCCACCAGTGATCAGGTTGGCAGGGGGTTGAATGAGCAGTTCTTC. Its translation: CATSDQVGRGLNEQFF. J is TRBJ2-1 and V is TRBV24-1; 7 bases are a match to TRBD1. Trimming took 3 bases from V and 7 from J; bases not matched to a gene: 11. The CDR3 covers 16 residues. Looked up from germline, CDR1 is KGHDR and CDR2 is SFDVKD.

This clone was found once. The V and J genes are TRBV10-3 and TRBJ1-1, with D perhaps TRBD1 (6 bases). The length of the CDR3 is 13 residues. V lost 6 bases to trimming and J lost 3 bases, with 11 bases between them. From germline, CDR1 is ENHRY and CDR2 SYGVKD. The CDR3 region is CAIRDRWDTEAFF. CDR3 nucleotide sequence: TGTGCCATCAGGGACAGATGGGACACTGAAGCTTTCTTT.

The J gene is TRBJ2-7, the V gene TRBV21-1; the DNA was not compared with TRBD2, the D call given in the table. TRBV21-1 is recorded as a pseudogene. The length of the CDR3 is 10 residues. In DNA form, the CDR3 reads TGTGCCAGCCGCGTCTACGAGCAGTACTTC. Encoded protein: CASRVYEQYF.

V usage is TRBV29-1 and J usage is TRBJ2-7; 8 bases align to TRBD1. CDR3 length equals 15 residues. With 3 bases clipped from V and 4 bases from J, the junction kept 11 bases outside the gene matches. Germline values: CDR1 SQVTM, CDR2 ANQGSEA. CDR3 in DNA: TGCAGCGTTGAGGAACAGGGGGTTCTCACGTACGAGCAGTACTTC. Translating it yields CSVEEQGVLTYEQYF.

The chain couples TRBV9 to TRBJ2-1, with D possibly being TRBD1 (6 bases). CDR1 is SGDLS, CDR2 YYNGEE, per germline. Trimming took off 0 bases at V and 3 bases at J, with 16 bases between the two ends. CDR3 length: 17 residues. The CDR3 spells CASSVATGSGHYNEQFF. The CDR3 DNA sequence: TGTGCCAGCAGCGTAGCTACAGGGTCGGGACACTACAATGAGCAGTTCTTC.

This chain joins TRBV7-9 and TRBJ1-1; 7 bases are shared with TRBD1. The V gene end was trimmed by 2 bases and the J gene end by 1 base; junction bases not matched to a gene: 4. The germline CDR1 and CDR2 sequences are SEHNR and FQNEAQ (reference sequence). This CDR3 has 15 residues. The CDR3 here is CASSLMGQSNTEAFF. CDR3 in DNA: TGTGCCAGCAGCTTAATGGGACAGTCGAACACTGAAGCTTTCTTT.

This chain links TRBV5-4 with TRBJ1-2; D is uncertain. V was trimmed by 6 bases and J by 8 bases, leaving 17 bases between them. Per the germline V gene, CDR1 is SGHNT and CDR2 is YYREEE (reference sequence). CDR3 length: 13 residues. CDR3 nucleotides: TGTGCCAGCAACATGGACTCGCTGAGCGGCTACACCTTC. It is translated as CASNMDSLSGYTF.

The J gene is TRBJ2-1, the V gene TRBV6-5; tentative D call: TRBD2 (5 bases). V lost 6 bases and J 2 bases, leaving 14 bases between the germline ends. CDR3 size: 15 residues. Germline V gene data show CDR1 as MNHEY and CDR2 as SVGAGI. CDR3 DNA sequence: TGTGCCAGCAGCAAAGCGGAGGCCACCTACAATGAGCAGTTCTTC. Protein sequence: CASSKAEATYNEQFF.

In its sample, this clone was seen a few times. The chain recombines TRBV6-5 with TRBJ2-1; TRBD2 aligns across 10 bases. Germline CDR1 is MNHEY and CDR2 is SVGAGI. V was pared by 6 bases and J by 10 bases, with 6 bases of the junction left unmatched. CDR3 size: 13 residues. In nucleotides, the CDR3 is TGTGCCAGCAGGACAGGGACTAGCGTGGAGCAGTTCTTC. Translated, it gives CASRTGTSVEQFF.

V is TRBV7-7 and J is TRBJ2-1, with D tentatively TRBD2 (6 bases). CDR3 length equals 15 residues. Trimming shortened V by 5 bases and J by 8 bases, and 19 bases separated the two germline ends. The germline V gene has CDR1 SSHAT and CDR2 FNYEAQ (reference sequence). The CDR3 DNA sequence: TGTGCCAGCAGCCCGGGACTGGGCGGCAGCGATGAGCAGTTCTTC. This gives the protein CASSPGLGGSDEQFF.